This TCR beta chain came from a study of T cells after yellow fever vaccination (dated by TCRdb to 2018 to 2020). At the level of the whole study: The SMART-Seq v4 Ultra Low Input RNA kit was used to prepare libraries from fractions with low cell numbers. Bulk TCR alpha and beta repertoires were sequenced longitudinally to track T-cell clones before and after primary and booster YFV17D yellow fever vaccination. The cohort comprised two healthy male donors, one aged 18 to 29 and one aged 30 to 40 years. Bulk PBMC replicates and cell subsets were isolated from blood drawn at multiple timepoints before and after both primary and secondary immunization.

Synthesis of TCR cDNA relied on 5'RACE template switching, a step that introduced a universal primer site along with unique molecular identifiers. Priming of cDNA synthesis was performed from both the TCR alpha and TCR beta constant segments. Two PCR steps were used to amplify libraries, with sample barcodes and sequencing adapters being added in the second step. Sequencing of the libraries was done on either Illumina HiSeq 2500 (2x100 bp) or NovaSeq (2x150 bp). The original pipeline was this. Demultiplexing of reads and collapsing into UMI consensus sequences were performed with MIGEC, and V(D)J alignment was carried out with MiXCR. Using edgeR on replicate PBMC samples, clonotypes were called vaccine-responding if FDR was below 0.01 and the log2 fold change was above 5 up to day 15. CD4 or CD8 identity was assigned to each bulk clonotype according to whether the clonotype was present at higher abundance in the sequenced CD4 repertoire or the sequenced CD8 repertoire. TCRdb applied fastp at Q25 and MiXCR to the public reads, then kept only in-frame beta chains. Identical CDR3 protein sequences are pooled into one entry, listed with their most common genes and DNA. TCRdb, not the original authors, processed these V and J calls. The sample records hundreds of thousands of distinct CDR3 sequences, roughly a sixth of which are singletons. In total, the top ten clones hold around a sixth of the sample.

The label giving this sample's treatment or condition can be read as: live attenuated yellow fever vaccine strain. At each blood-draw timepoint, two biological replicates of bulk PBMCs were obtained. PBMCs were isolated from peripheral blood using a standard Ficoll-Paque protocol. TriZol was used to extract RNA from bulk PBMCs, from CD4 and CD8 fractions, and from dextramer-positive and dextramer-negative fractions. V drops 5 bases and J drops 3 bases, leaving 11 bases in between. The CDR3 numbers 13 residues from cysteine through valine. Solely the CDR3 DNA is kept, with 39 bases framed from the first base. Looking up the germline V gene yields CDR1 SGHTA and CDR2 FQGNSA. This clonotype was observed many times. It lacks a known antigen. No clone much larger than this one lies a single base away; base qualities are absent. Findings and caveats that apply to the study as a whole: Because the study included only a couple of donors, the extent to which the findings can be generalized is limited. Computational filtering was required because FACS-sorted repertoires could contain abundant contaminating clonotypes from the bulk population. The secondary T-cell response was weaker than the primary response but faster, peaking on day 5 instead of day 15. Most clones expanded after primary vaccination were re-detected after the booster (96% of CD4 and approximately 85% of CD8), suggesting broad memory maintenance. A small fraction of clonotypes appeared in both the CD4 and CD8 compartments, likely as a result of convergent recombination.

The V and J segments used are TRBV7-2 and TRBJ2-7, with the D gene not confidently named. This TCR came from a young man who received the YFV17D yellow fever vaccine. The specimen comprised PBMCs, sampled about 5 days after the first yellow fever vaccination. The encoded CDR3 is CASSPTGFYEQYV. Here is the DNA: TGTGCCAGCAGCCCCACGGGTTTCTACGAGCAGTACGTC.